This T cell receptor beta chain was identified during a study of T-cell reconstitution after alpha-beta-depleted transplantation in children. General study results and limits: Several hundred graft clones that had expanded were reportedly the source of alpha-beta T cells about two months after transplant. T-cell counts and diversity at one year following transplant were attributed mainly to newly produced T cells. Surviving thymic progenitors and recipient T cells were the source of high TCRbeta diversity at day 60 in some patients.

This clonotype was counted ten times or more. As yet, its antigen is unknown. Construction of the TCRbeta library involved unique molecular identifiers. TCRdb reprocessed the PCR reads via MiXCR and lists one record per CDR3 protein. The data contain 450,000 to 600,000 distinct CDR3 sequences, roughly a tenth of them singletons. Germline V gene sequence: CDR1 LGHDT, CDR2 YNNKEL (reference sequence). CDR3 length equals 11 residues. With 1 base removed from V and 8 bases from J, the gap between germline ends came to 6 bases. The material sequenced was PBMCs, taken before TCRalphabeta/CD19-depleted stem cell transplant. The TCR originated in a child younger than 10 with inherited bone marrow failure, due to receive a stem cell transplant. The chain joins TRBV3-1 to TRBJ2-7; D not certain. The CDR3 region is CASSQVRKQYF. The CDR3 DNA sequence: TGTGCCAGCAGCCAAGTACGAAAGCAGTACTTC.